Below are 29 T cell receptor beta chains sequenced from a single sample in a study of blood T cell repertoires in COVID-19. The assay was immunoSEQ multiplex PCR, and TCRdb's table has in-frame clones only and misses some. This table has some 160,000 clones, 83% appearing once. Sequenced sample: peripheral blood. All receptors derive from a woman older than 75 with acute or convalescent COVID-19.

The chain is built from TRBV6-5 and TRBJ1-5; 9 positions agree with TRBD1. Unmatched junction bases numbered 5, after V lost 5 bases and J lost 3 bases. This CDR3 is 15 amino acids long. Germline values: CDR1 MNHEY, CDR2 SVGAGI. CDR3 region: CASSKDRGNNQPQHF. In nucleotides, the CDR3 is TGTGCCAGCAGTAAGGACAGGGGCAACAATCAGCCCCAGCATTTT.

The V and J genes are TRBV19 and TRBJ2-3; D uncertain. The germline gives CDR1 LNHDA, CDR2 SQIVND (reference sequence). This CDR3 spans 14 amino acids. The ends were cut back, 2 bases at V and 2 bases at J, with 8 bases in the middle. Written as DNA, the CDR3 is TGTGCCAGTAGTATAAGTATAGACACAGATACGCAGTATTTT. Protein sequence: CASSISIDTDTQYF.

This chain joins TRBV5-1 and TRBJ2-3, with TRBD1 matching over 10 bases. Looked up from germline, CDR1 is SGHRS and CDR2 is YFSETQ. With 4 bases clipped from V and 2 bases from J, the junction kept 7 bases outside the gene matches. The CDR3 sequence is 16 residues long. The CDR3 here is CASSAQTGGLTDTQYF. CDR3 bases: TGCGCCAGCAGCGCGCAGACAGGGGGCCTCACAGATACGCAGTATTTT.

The chain links TRBV7-3 to TRBJ2-3; 7 nucleotides align to TRBD2. Germline V gives CDR1 SGHTA, CDR2 FQGTGA. With 5 bases clipped from V and 2 bases from J, the junction kept 4 bases outside the gene matches. This CDR3 is 14 amino acids long. The CDR3 DNA reads TGTGCCAGCAGCCCCCGGGGGGTCACAGATACGCAGTATTTT. Residues: CASSPRGVTDTQYF.

The chain is built from TRBV7-8 and TRBJ2-7; D remains unclear. Trimming removed 2 bases at V and 2 bases at J, with 22 bases between. The CDR3 has 18 amino acids. Looked up from germline, CDR1 is SGHVS and CDR2 is FQNEAQ. The CDR3 here is CASSLSSSTLGKAYEQYF. The DNA of the CDR3 is TGTGCCAGCAGCTTATCGTCCAGTACGCTAGGAAAAGCCTACGAGCAGTACTTC.

This clone was counted between two and nine times. The chain is built from TRBV6-5 and TRBJ1-1; unclear D gene. V lost 5 bases and J 1 base, leaving 11 bases between the germline ends. CDR3 length equals 14 residues. Germline V gene lookup returns CDR1 MNHEY and CDR2 SVGAGI. The CDR3 DNA follows: TGTGCCAGCAGTCGGAACAGACGGAACACTGAAGCTTTCTTT. Amino acids: CASSRNRRNTEAFF.

This clone was seen a single time. The chain uses TRBV3-1 (or the pseudogene TRBV3-2) and TRBJ2-1; 7 bases are shared with TRBD2. Germline V CDR1 and CDR2: LGHDT, YNNKEL (reference sequence). Unmatched junction bases numbered 10, after V lost 2 bases and J lost 9 bases. CDR3 length equals 15 residues. In nucleotides, the CDR3 is TGTGCCAGCAGCCAAAGAATCCCGGGGGGTTTTGAGCAGTTCTTC. Translation: CASSQRIPGGFEQFF.

The gene calls are TRBV3-1 (or the pseudogene TRBV3-2) and TRBJ2-1, with TRBD2 matching 8 bases. This CDR3 has 12 amino acids. After removal of 6 bases from V and 15 bases from J, the junction contained 10 bases not matched to a gene. Germline V gives CDR1 LGHDT, CDR2 YNNKEL (reference sequence). CDR3 DNA sequence: TGTGCCAGCAGGGGTAGCGGGATCACATTGTTCTTC. Protein sequence: CASRGSGITLFF.

The genes are TRBV19 and TRBJ2-7; 10 nucleotides agree with TRBD2. Germline V lookup: CDR1 LNHDA, CDR2 SQIVND (reference sequence). V gave up 5 bases and J gave up 7 bases; unmatched junction bases: 8. The CDR3 totals 14 residues. CDR3 coding DNA: TGTGCCAGTAGTTCCCAGGGACTAGCGCGAGAGCAGTACTTC. Amino acid sequence: CASSSQGLAREQYF.

The gene calls are TRBV5-5 and TRBJ2-3, with 9 bases that match TRBD2. Germline V gene sequence: CDR1 SGHKS, CDR2 YYEKEE (reference sequence). J was trimmed by 2 bases and V by 3 bases; bases with no gene match: 13. The CDR3 spans 18 residues. CDR3 region: CASSSHLGGGGATDTQYF. Written as DNA, the CDR3 is TGTGCCAGCAGCTCCCACTTAGGGGGCGGGGGGGCCACAGATACGCAGTATTTT.

This clone was seen only a few times. V and J are TRBV28 and TRBJ2-3; TRBD1 aligns across 9 bases. Trimming at V came to 5 bases and at J to 1 base, leaving 7 bases not matched to a gene. The CDR3 sequence is 16 residues long. Germline V gene data show CDR1 as MDHEN and CDR2 as SYDVKM. CDR3 DNA sequence: TGTGCCAGCAGTGGAGGGACAGGGTCCGGCACAGATACGCAGTATTTT. Protein: CASSGGTGSGTDTQYF. The complete variable domain, with remaining parts taken from reference TRBV28 and TRBJ2-3, reads DVKVTQSSRYLVKRTGEKVFLECVQDMDHENMFWYRQDPGLGLRLIYFSYDVKMKEKGDIPEGYSVSREKKERFSLILESASTNQTSMYLCASSGGTGSGTDTQYFGPGTRLTVL.

The chain links TRBV15 to TRBJ2-3, with D possibly matching TRBD2 (7 bases). The germline V and J ends were trimmed by 4 bases and 6 bases, with 11 bases remaining between them. Germline CDR1 is LNHNV and CDR2 is YYDKDF (reference sequence). The CDR3 length is 13 residues. CDR3 nucleotides: TGTGCCACCAGCACCGGGGGGCTCGATACGCAGTATTTT. Its protein is CATSTGGLDTQYF.

This clone was counted between two and nine times. This chain links TRBV4-3 with TRBJ1-1; D remains unclear. The germline V and J ends were trimmed by 0 bases and 9 bases, with 17 bases remaining between them. The CDR3 contains 15 residues. Per the germline V gene, CDR1 is LGHNA and CDR2 is YSLEER. The CDR3 protein is CASSQDTSRWVQAFF. The CDR3 coding sequence is TGCGCCAGCAGCCAAGATACATCGAGGTGGGTTCAAGCTTTCTTT.

V and J are TRBV2 and TRBJ1-5; the match to TRBD1 covers 9 bases. The J segment lost 8 bases and the V segment lost 4 bases, leaving 9 bases of the junction unmatched. Germline V CDR1 and CDR2: SNHLY, FYNNEI. The CDR3 spans 15 residues. CDR3 in DNA: TGTGCCAGCAGTGCGGGACAGGGCGGCGTGGAGCCCCAGCATTTT. Its translation is CASSAGQGGVEPQHF. Together with reference TRBV2 and TRBJ1-5, the CDR3 gives the full variable domain: EPEVTQTPSHQVTQMGQEVILRCVPISNHLYFYWYRQILGQKVEFLVSFYNNEISEKSEIFDDQFSVERPDGSNFTLKIRSTKLEDSAMYFCASSAGQGGVEPQHFGDGTRLSIL.

The V and J genes are TRBV5-5 and TRBJ2-1; 13 bases align to TRBD2. This CDR3 has 16 residues. Germline values: CDR1 SGHKS, CDR2 YYEKEE (reference sequence). The ends lost 2 bases at V and 8 bases at J; junction bases unmatched: 7. Here the CDR3 reads CASSFGTSGTRDEQFF. CDR3 coding DNA: TGTGCCAGCAGCTTCGGGACTAGCGGGACCCGCGATGAGCAGTTCTTC.

The V gene is TRBV12-3 or TRBV12-4, the J gene TRBJ1-1, with 7 bases that match TRBD1. The CDR3 loop spans 11 amino acids. The V segment lost 6 bases and the J segment 11 bases; nucleotides outside the gene matches: 6. CDR3 amino acids: CASRGQIRAFF. The CDR3 nucleotides are TGTGCCAGCAGGGGACAGATCCGGGCTTTCTTT.

This rearrangement joins TRBV6-5 to TRBJ1-5; a possible D gene is TRBD1 (6 bases). CDR3 size: 14 residues. Looked up from germline, CDR1 is MNHEY and CDR2 is SVGAGI. The V gene lost 2 bases and the J gene lost 6 bases, with 11 bases spanning the gap. In DNA form, the CDR3 reads TGTGCCAGCAGTTACGGCAGGGGCTCTCAGCCCCAGCATTTT. It translates to CASSYGRGSQPQHF.

This chain uses TRBV3-1 (or the pseudogene TRBV3-2) with TRBJ1-6; no firm D call. V was clipped by 2 bases and J by 5 bases, with 4 bases between them. CDR1 is LGHDT, CDR2 YNNKEL, per germline (reference sequence). The CDR3 sequence is 13 residues long. CDR3 sequence: CASSQQNNSPLHF. CDR3 nucleotide sequence: TGTGCCAGCAGCCAACAAAATAATTCACCCCTCCACTTT.

The chain uses TRBV9 and TRBJ1-1, with a tentative D call TRBD1 (6 bases). Per the germline V gene, CDR1 is SGDLS and CDR2 is YYNGEE. The CDR3 loop spans 20 amino acids. Trimming stripped 0 bases from V and 1 base from J, with 25 bases between. The CDR3 sequence: CASSVVRDRPGARGNTEAFF. The CDR3 DNA is TGTGCCAGCAGCGTAGTCCGCGATAGACCAGGGGCCAGGGGGAACACTGAAGCTTTCTTT.

This rearrangement joins TRBV19 to TRBJ2-3, with D possibly TRBD1 on 6 matching bases. V dropped 4 bases and J dropped 3 bases, with 17 bases sitting between them. Germline CDR1 is LNHDA and CDR2 is SQIVND (reference sequence). The CDR3 totals 16 residues. CDR3 in amino acids: CASSTPQGMGTDTQYF. CDR3 nucleotides: TGTGCCAGTAGTACCCCCCAGGGGATGGGTACAGATACGCAGTATTTT.

V usage is TRBV5-6 and J usage is TRBJ2-3; TRBD1 might be the D (5 bases). Germline CDR1 and CDR2: SGHDT and YYEEEE. The V end lost 4 bases, the J end lost 0 bases, and 12 bases lay between the germline ends. CDR3 size: 15 residues. As DNA, the CDR3 is TGTGCCAGCAGCGAGAGACCAGGGAGCACAGATACGCAGTATTTT. Encoded protein: CASSERPGSTDTQYF.

V usage is TRBV6-5 and J usage is TRBJ1-5; weak D call: TRBD1 (6 bases). The V gene's germline CDR1 is MNHEY and CDR2 SVGAGI. The CDR3 sequence is 14 residues long. V lost 5 bases, J lost 3 bases, and 11 bases lay in between. In DNA, the CDR3 is TGTGCCAGCAGTCAGGGACACACCAATCAGCCCCAGCATTTT. Translated: CASSQGHTNQPQHF.

This clone has a single count. The CDR3 DNA follows: TGTGCCAGCAGTGCCCCCCAGGGGTTGGGTTCTGGGGCCAACGTCCTGACTTTC. It encodes CASSAPQGLGSGANVLTF. J is TRBJ2-6 and V is TRBV28, with TRBD1 as a possible D gene (6 bases). V lost 5 bases, J lost 1 base, and 18 bases lay in between. Germline assignment: CDR1 MDHEN and CDR2 SYDVKM. The CDR3 length is 18 residues.

This chain links TRBV4-3 with TRBJ2-1; D might be TRBD1 (5 bases). The V gene lost 4 bases and the J gene lost 5 bases, with 15 bases spanning the gap. Germline-derived CDR1 and CDR2 are LGHNA and YSLEER. This CDR3 region has 15 residues. The CDR3 protein is CASSPTLTENNEQFF. CDR3 bases: TGCGCCAGCAGCCCCACCTTGACAGAAAACAATGAGCAGTTCTTC.

The chain joins TRBV10-2 to TRBJ2-4; D not certain. Germline CDR1 is WSHSY and CDR2 is SAAADI. The V gene lost 3 bases and the J gene lost 0 bases, with 6 bases spanning the gap. The CDR3 runs 14 residues. The CDR3 here is CASSESLAKNIQYF. CDR3 DNA sequence: TGCGCCAGCAGTGAATCCTTAGCCAAAAACATTCAGTACTTC.

The chain combines TRBV5-1 with TRBJ2-6; D not certain. The germline V gene has CDR1 SGHRS and CDR2 YFSETQ. The CDR3 consists of 15 residues. The V and J ends lost 0 bases and 0 bases respectively, with 4 bases between them. CDR3 sequence: CASSLGSSGANVLTF. The CDR3 DNA follows: TGCGCCAGCAGCTTGGGTAGCTCTGGGGCCAACGTCCTGACTTTC. Together with reference TRBV5-1 and TRBJ2-6, the CDR3 gives the full variable domain: KAGVTQTPRYLIKTRGQQVTLSCSPISGHRSVSWYQQTPGQGLQFLFEYFSETQRNKGNFPGRFSGRQFSNSRSEMNVSTLELGDSALYLCASSLGSSGANVLTFGAGSRLTVL.

The V and J genes are TRBV2 and TRBJ2-2, with a tentative D call TRBD2 (5 bases). In germline, CDR1 is SNHLY, CDR2 FYNNEI. CDR3 length: 15 amino acids. V lost 7 bases to trimming and J lost 3 bases, with 15 bases between them. The CDR3 loop reads CASMGSRRDTGELFF. CDR3 DNA: TGTGCCAGCATGGGATCTCGGCGGGACACCGGGGAGCTGTTTTTT. The variable domain in full, completed from reference TRBV2 and TRBJ2-2, reads EPEVTQTPSHQVTQMGQEVILRCVPISNHLYFYWYRQILGQKVEFLVSFYNNEISEKSEIFDDQFSVERPDGSNFTLKIRSTKLEDSAMYFCASMGSRRDTGELFFGEGSRLTVL.

The rearrangement links TRBV4-1 to TRBJ1-2, with TRBD1 identical over 12 bases. The V segment lost 3 bases and the J segment 3 bases; nucleotides outside the gene matches: 2. CDR1 MGHRA and CDR2 YSYEKL come from the germline V gene. This CDR3 is built from 15 residues. The CDR3 spells CASSQGQGADYGYTF. The CDR3 nucleotides read TGCGCCAGCAGCCAGGGACAGGGGGCGGACTATGGCTACACCTTC.

This clone was observed a handful of times. The CDR3 sequence is CASSQDGDDYEQYF. CDR3 coding DNA: TGCGCCAGCAGCCAAGACGGGGATGACTACGAGCAGTACTTC. The chain couples TRBV4-3 to TRBJ2-7; possibly TRBD2 for D (5 bases). Germline CDR1 and CDR2: LGHNA and YSLEER. The ends were cut back, 0 bases at V and 3 bases at J, with 9 bases in the middle. CDR3 length equals 14 residues.